This T cell receptor (beta chain) was sequenced during a study of blood T cells in healthy people across ages. A second 7 to 11 cycle PCR used barcoded and J-beta primers. Tags on each cDNA molecule came from a template-switch adaptor with 12 random nucleotides. TCRdb reprocessed the 5' RACE reads via MiXCR and lists one record per CDR3 protein. Of hundreds of thousands of distinct CDR3 sequences listed, 55% to 70% are singletons. Study conclusions and caveats: Relative to aged donors, long-lived donors carried more naive CD4+ cells and displayed higher diversity.

CDR1 and CDR2 from the germline V gene are SGHTA and FQGNSA. V trimming: 5 bases; J trimming: 5 bases; junction bases outside the gene matches: 8. The CDR3 runs 15 residues. Worth noting for this clonotype: The target antigen is unknown.

The gene calls are TRBV7-2 and TRBJ2-1; 8 nucleotides agree with TRBD2. The specimen sequenced was blood. This clonotype was sampled from a man aged 25 to 45 in good health. The CDR3 region has the DNA TGTGCCAGCAGCATCCGTAGCGGGAATAACAATGAGCAGTTCTTC. Its protein product is CASSIRSGNNNEQFF.